This record covers a single TCR beta chain. What it binds is unknown. CDR1 and CDR2 (germline): MNHEY, SMNVEV (reference sequence). Trimming at V came to 6 bases and at J to 0 bases, leaving 4 bases not matched to a gene. The CDR3 sequence is 16 residues long. The table came from immunoSEQ multiplex PCR; TCRdb's copy has only in-frame clones and leaves some out. Of 150,000 to 200,000 clones listed, 84% are singletons. This entry comes from a study of cytomegalovirus exposure and HLA in healthy donors. In the study overall: The same platform was used for the 120 validation repertoires and the roughly 680 first-cohort repertoires, a later analysis reported. Broader study findings: Specificity of three CMV-associated chains for CMV antigens was verified in vitro.

The sequence came from a man aged 25 to 40 in good health and CMV-seropositive. Sequencing input: PBMCs. This chain uses TRBV27 with TRBJ2-1; 11 nucleotides match TRBD2. The CDR3 region is CASRASGRSSYNEQFF. CDR3 sequence (DNA): TGTGCCAGCAGGGCTAGCGGGAGGTCCTCCTACAATGAGCAGTTCTTC.